The text below deals with one TCR beta chain. Its specificity is not known. Using immunoSEQ multiplex PCR, the repertoire was profiled, and TCRdb retains in-frame clones only, with some absent. The sample contains some 140,000 clones, about 83% of which appear only once. The record originates from a study of cytomegalovirus exposure and HLA in healthy donors. Looking at the study overall: The roughly 120 validation repertoires matched the approximately 700 first-cohort repertoires in platform, a later analysis reported. Overall study findings and caveats: That first-cohort TCR clusters tended to co-occur in the 95 to 150 validation repertoires was found in a later analysis. The study designated about 180 TCR beta chains cytomegalovirus-associated.

CDR1 and CDR2 from the germline V gene are SGHRS and YFSETQ. V shed 4 bases, J shed 1 base, and the junction held 8 bases outside the gene matches. The CDR3 has 17 amino acids. The sequence derives from a woman aged 30 to 39 in good health and CMV-seronegative. Sequencing was done on a sample of PBMCs. The V call is TRBV5-1, the J call TRBJ2-5, with TRBD2 matching over 12 bases. Written as DNA, the CDR3 is TGCGCCAGCAGCCCAGGACTAGCGGGGTCGGTCCAAGAGACCCAGTACTTC. Translating gives CASSPGLAGSVQETQYF.